Listed here are 17 T cell receptor beta chains from one sample, sequenced in a study of cytotoxic CD8 clonotypes in ibrutinib-treated CLL. Repertoires were generated with immunoSEQ multiplex PCR, while TCRdb's copy carries only in-frame clones and drops some. The repertoire has approximately 140,000 clones, approximately 80% of them found once; the top ten carry around a quarter. This sample comprised PBMCs, obtained after 12 months of ibrutinib treatment. The source is a human donor with chronic lymphocytic leukemia.

The J gene is TRBJ2-1, the V gene TRBV7-2, with D tentatively TRBD2 (6 bases). The V end lost 5 bases, the J end lost 0 bases, and 11 bases lay between the germline ends. This CDR3 spans 15 amino acids. The germline V gene encodes CDR1 SGHTA and CDR2 FQGNSA. DNA for the CDR3: TGTGCCAGCAGCATTAGCGGTAGCTCCTACAATGAGCAGTTCTTC. Protein sequence: CASSISGSSYNEQFF.

The chain has TRBV6-4 and TRBJ1-2; possibly TRBD1 for D (6 bases). The CDR3 spans 15 residues. The germline V and J ends were trimmed by 4 bases and 0 bases, with 12 bases remaining between them. Germline CDR1 and CDR2: MRHNA and SNTAGT. DNA for the CDR3: TGTGCCAGCAGTGCGACAGGAGCCGCTAACTATGGCTACACCTTC. This sequence encodes CASSATGAANYGYTF.

The chain couples TRBV7-7 to TRBJ2-1; 7 positions agree with TRBD1. CDR1 and CDR2 from the germline V gene are SSHAT and FNYEAQ (reference sequence). The trim removed 4 bases at V and 3 bases at J, leaving 6 bases unmatched. The CDR3 contains 15 residues. In DNA, the CDR3 is TGTGCCAGCAGCTCGGGACAGCAGTTCTACAATGAGCAGTTCTTC. It translates to CASSSGQQFYNEQFF. The variable domain in full, completed from reference TRBV7-7 and TRBJ2-1, reads GAGVSQSPRYKVTKRGQDVTLRCDPISSHATLYWYQQALGQGPEFLTYFNYEAQPDKSGLPSDRFSAERPEGSISTLTIQRTEQRDSAMYRCASSSGQQFYNEQFFGPGTRLTVL.

The chain employs TRBV7-2 and TRBJ2-7; D unresolved. Per the germline V gene, CDR1 is SGHTA and CDR2 is FQGNSA. The CDR3 is 15 residues long. The V end was cut by 1 base, the J end by 3 bases, with 13 bases between. The CDR3: CASSLVHQQSYEQYF. The CDR3, as DNA: TGTGCCAGCAGCTTAGTGCACCAACAAAGCTACGAGCAGTACTTC.

The rearrangement links TRBV7-2 to TRBJ1-5, with D uncertain. Trimming cost V 7 bases and J 1 base, with 14 bases left between them. From germline, CDR1 is SGHTA and CDR2 FQGNSA. This CDR3 has 15 residues. Written as DNA, the CDR3 is TGTGCCAGCAACCCGGCCTGGACCAGCAATCAGCCCCAGCATTTT. It codes for CASNPAWTSNQPQHF. Full variable domain (missing parts from reference TRBV7-2 and TRBJ1-5): GAGVSQSPSNKVTEKGKDVELRCDPISGHTALYWYRQSLGQGLEFLIYFQGNSAPDKSGLPSDRFSAERTGGSVSTLTIQRTQQEDSAVYLCASNPAWTSNQPQHFGDGTRLSIL.

The V call is TRBV2, the J call TRBJ2-1; TRBD2 might be the D (5 bases). Trimming cost V 11 bases and J 4 bases, with 9 bases left between them. The CDR3 contains 11 residues. Germline CDR1 and CDR2: SNHLY and FYNNEI. The CDR3 loop is CARTGYNEQFF. For the CDR3, the DNA is TGTGCCCGCACGGGGTACAATGAGCAGTTCTTC.

The genes are TRBV7-2 and TRBJ2-2; D gene ambiguous. The ends were cut back, 0 bases at V and 0 bases at J, with 17 bases in the middle. CDR3 length: 19 amino acids. Germline loops: CDR1 SGHTA, CDR2 FQGNSA. For the CDR3, the DNA is TGTGCCAGCAGCTTAGCCCCTTTGTGGGAAGCGACGAACACCGGGGAGCTGTTTTTT. Its translation is CASSLAPLWEATNTGELFF.

In this sample, this clone turned up many times. The V gene is TRBV7-8, the J gene TRBJ1-1, with unresolved D. The CDR3 is made up of 13 amino acids. Trimming removed 2 bases at V and 1 base at J, with 5 bases between. Germline CDR1 SGHVS, CDR2 FQNEAQ. CDR3 region: CASSLTQNTEAFF. As DNA, the CDR3 is TGTGCCAGCAGCTTAACTCAGAACACTGAAGCTTTCTTT.

The rearrangement uses TRBV5-4 and TRBJ1-2; D unclear. The CDR3 has 13 residues. Germline CDR1 and CDR2: SGHNT and YYREEE (reference sequence). The V and J ends lost 4 bases and 8 bases respectively, with 15 bases between them. The CDR3 protein is CASSPGATGGYTF. CDR3 in DNA: TGTGCCAGCAGCCCTGGAGCTACGGGAGGCTACACCTTC.

This chain connects TRBV19 to TRBJ2-1; tentatively, D is TRBD1 (5 bases). This CDR3 has 14 amino acids. The germline CDR1 and CDR2 sequences are LNHDA and SQIVND (reference sequence). Trimming took off 3 bases at V and 4 bases at J, with 10 bases between the two ends. In nucleotides, the CDR3 is TGTGCCAGTAGTATTGCAGGGATTTACAATGAGCAGTTCTTC. It codes for CASSIAGIYNEQFF.

The rearrangement joins TRBV7-2 to TRBJ2-5; no clear D. Germline V CDR1 and CDR2: SGHTA, FQGNSA. The CDR3 is 13 amino acids. The V and J ends lost 5 bases and 1 base respectively, with 8 bases between them. CDR3 residues: CASSPGLQETQYF. The DNA for the CDR3 is TGTGCCAGCAGCCCGGGCCTCCAAGAGACCCAGTACTTC.

This clone was seen a few times. The chain employs TRBV9 and TRBJ2-7; possible D gene TRBD1, 5 bases. The CDR3 is 14 residues long. V dropped 4 bases and J dropped 0 bases, with 11 bases sitting between them. Germline CDR1 reads SGDLS; CDR2 reads YYNGEE. The CDR3 here is CASSPDSSSYEQYF. CDR3 in DNA: TGTGCCAGCAGCCCTGACAGCTCCTCCTACGAGCAGTACTTC.

This clone was counted only a few times. This chain joins TRBV5-1 and TRBJ2-3; TRBD1 matches 9 bases. The V and J ends lost 0 bases and 1 base, in that order; junction bases with no gene match: 6. This CDR3 region has 17 residues. The germline V gene encodes CDR1 SGHRS and CDR2 YFSETQ. CDR3 nucleotide sequence: TGCGCCAGCAGCTTGGGGGCTACAGGGGGCGGCACAGATACGCAGTATTTT. Amino acid sequence: CASSLGATGGGTDTQYF.

This clone was recorded only once. The V and J genes are TRBV28 and TRBJ1-5, with unresolved D. Per the germline V gene, CDR1 is MDHEN and CDR2 is SYDVKM. V lost 4 bases and J lost 6, with 13 bases in between. CDR3 length equals 14 residues. The CDR3 region has the DNA TGTGCCAGCAGTTCGCCCACCCATCGTCAGCCCCAGCATTTT. Translating it yields CASSSPTHRQPQHF.

This clone occurred once. The rearrangement joins TRBV28 to TRBJ2-7; 10 bases match TRBD1. Germline V lookup: CDR1 MDHEN, CDR2 SYDVKM. The CDR3 spans 13 residues. V trimming: 5 bases; J trimming: 6 bases; junction bases outside the gene matches: 4. CDR3 DNA: TGTGCCAGCAGTCCGACAGGGGGCCCCGAGCAGTACTTC. It is translated as CASSPTGGPEQYF.

The J gene is TRBJ1-2, the V gene TRBV29-1; unclear D gene. V was clipped by 5 bases and J by 6 bases, with 10 bases between them. Germline V gene lookup returns CDR1 SQVTM and CDR2 ANQGSEA. The CDR3 runs 11 residues. For the CDR3, the DNA is TGCAGCGTTTCGATGGGGAATGGCTACACCTTC. Encoded protein: CSVSMGNGYTF.

Only a few counts were recorded for this clone. The chain employs TRBV18 and TRBJ2-7, with 10 positions matching TRBD1. In germline, CDR1 is KGHSH, CDR2 LQKENI. The V gene end was trimmed by 1 base and the J gene end by 3 bases; junction bases not matched to a gene: 0. CDR3 size: 14 residues. Written as DNA, the CDR3 is TGTGCCAGCTCACCACGGACAGGGGGCTACGAGCAGTACTTC. Translated: CASSPRTGGYEQYF. Variable domain in full (rest from reference TRBV18 and TRBJ2-7): NAGVMQNPRHLVRRRGQEARLRCSPMKGHSHVYWYRQLPEEGLKFMVYLQKENIIDESGMPKERFSAEFPKEGPSILRIQQVVRGDSAAYFCASSPRTGGYEQYFGPGTRLTVT.